The 5 T cell receptor beta chains below all came from one sample that was sequenced in a study of post-analysis software for immune sequencing data. Study outcomes and limitations: In patients, five TRBV segments were more frequent than in controls, with TRBV5-6, TRBV5-1 and TRBV20-1 among them.

Every TCR beta cDNA library bore unique molecular identifiers. TCRdb analysed the PCR reads with MiXCR anew, one entry per CDR3 protein. The repertoire includes 750,000 to 950,000 distinct CDR3 sequences, roughly 50% of them detected once, and roughly 4.4% sits in the top ten. These receptors have no known antigen. Sequencing used blood. These receptors all come from a girl between 10 and 17 years old with multiple sclerosis.

V usage is TRBV18 and J usage is TRBJ1-6; no reliable D call. Germline V gives CDR1 KGHSH, CDR2 LQKENI. The CDR3 consists of 14 residues. Trimming took 2 bases from V and 9 from J, leaving 11 bases between them. The CDR3, as DNA: TGTGCCAGCTCACCAAAGGGAGGCGGTTCACCCCTCCACTTT. Protein: CASSPKGGGSPLHF.

The chain couples TRBV4-2 to TRBJ2-3; D uncertain. Per the germline V gene, CDR1 is LGHNA and CDR2 is YNFKEQ. The V and J ends lost 7 bases and 4 bases respectively, with 6 bases between them. The CDR3 is 11 amino acids. DNA of the CDR3: TGTGCCAGCACCGAGGCAGATACGCAGTATTTT. It encodes CASTEADTQYF.

The chain has TRBV3-1 and TRBJ2-7; 9 nucleotides line up with TRBD1. J lost 1 base, V lost 4 bases, and 8 bases had no gene match. The CDR3 loop spans 16 amino acids. Germline V CDR1 and CDR2: LGHDT, YNNKEL (reference sequence). This chain's CDR3 is CASSPPPDRGSYEQYF. The CDR3 bases are TGTGCCAGCAGCCCCCCCCCAGACAGGGGGTCCTACGAGCAGTACTTC.

The chain combines TRBV12-3 or TRBV12-4 with TRBJ2-1; D not certain. V was trimmed by 4 bases and J by 4 bases, leaving 14 bases between them. The CDR3 is 15 residues long. The CDR3 sequence: CASSSRGNRYNEQFF. The CDR3 bases are TGTGCCAGCAGTTCCCGAGGAAACCGGTACAATGAGCAGTTCTTC.

This clonotype showed up just a few times. V is TRBV12-3 or TRBV12-4 and J is TRBJ2-5; 8 bases line up with TRBD2. The ends lost 6 bases at V and 1 base at J; junction bases unmatched: 7. The length of the CDR3 is 15 residues. The CDR3 spells CASRLRRGGQETQYF. The CDR3 coding sequence is TGTGCCAGCAGGCTACGCCGGGGGGGCCAAGAGACCCAGTACTTC.